This is a list of T cell receptor beta chains from one sample in a study of cytomegalovirus exposure and HLA in healthy donors. The repertoire was sequenced with immunoSEQ multiplex PCR; TCRdb's copy has only in-frame clones and lacks some. The sample's table shows approximately 76,000 clones. The sample was PBMCs. All receptors come from a man between 18 and 35 years old in good health and CMV-seropositive. Both conserved end residues are trimmed from each CDR3. D genes are given only for firm matches.

D gene: TRBD1
V gene: TRBV10-3
CDR3 protein: AISTRQGITDTQY

D gene: NA
V gene: TRBV18
CDR3 protein: ASSPTQEGRAF

D gene: NA
V gene: TRBV4-1
CDR3 protein: ASSQDGAARTTEAF

D gene: NA
V gene: TRBV11-1
CDR3 protein: ASSLRYGGGNEQF

D gene: NA
V gene: TRBV28
CDR3 protein: ASSTQVNTGELF

D gene: NA
V gene: TRBV7-9
CDR3 protein: ATPSHTGNIQY

D gene: TRBD1
V gene: TRBV5-6
CDR3 protein: ASSGTVNKNIQY

D gene: TRBD2
V gene: TRBV7-2
CDR3 protein: ASGPSLTSGKGGELF

D gene: NA
V gene: TRBV6-1
CDR3 protein: ASSEDSNRNTEAF

D gene: NA
V gene: TRBV6-5
CDR3 protein: ASRPGGMNTEAF

D gene: TRBD2
V gene: TRBV4-1
CDR3 protein: ASSLASGGALEQF

D gene: NA
V gene: TRBV4-1
CDR3 protein: ASSQVVEKLF

D gene: TRBD2
V gene: TRBV7-6
CDR3 protein: ASSTGLAGLGNTGELF

D gene: TRBD1
V gene: TRBV5-1
CDR3 protein: ASSLGQGLNEIEKLF

D gene: TRBD1
V gene: TRBV10-1
CDR3 protein: ASSGTGEDTQY

D gene: TRBD1
V gene: TRBV5-1
CDR3 protein: ASSSSPGQGAYGYT

D gene: NA
V gene: TRBV9
CDR3 protein: ASSVGEGGQPQH

D gene: NA
V gene: TRBV6-1
CDR3 protein: ASSFMTELNQPQH

D gene: NA
V gene: TRBV28
CDR3 protein: ASSPTWSEETQY

D gene: TRBD2
V gene: TRBV13
CDR3 protein: ASTRGRAEQY

D gene: NA
V gene: TRBV18
CDR3 protein: ASSPRGEAPYGYT

D gene: TRBD1
V gene: TRBV27
CDR3 protein: ASSPLHRGGTGELF

D gene: NA
V gene: TRBV30
CDR3 protein: AWSGGPEAF

D gene: NA
V gene: TRBV7-9
CDR3 protein: ASSLLGGGPIDEQF

D gene: TRBD2
V gene: TRBV2
CDR3 protein: ASWGQREGLQYEQF

D gene: NA
V gene: TRBV5-1
CDR3 protein: ASSAGGSGANVLT

D gene: TRBD1
V gene: TRBV5-1
CDR3 protein: ASSFTGVATEAF

D gene: NA
V gene: TRBV10-3
CDR3 protein: ATPDGKFNQPQH

D gene: NA
V gene: TRBV27
CDR3 protein: ASSPRPPGHHYEQY

D gene: TRBD2
V gene: TRBV7-6
CDR3 protein: ASSLFAGEEGFNEQF

D gene: TRBD1
V gene: TRBV6-5
CDR3 protein: ASSYGTGGGYEQY

D gene: NA
V gene: TRBV30
CDR3 protein: AWSVYTEAF

D gene: TRBD2
V gene: TRBV9
CDR3 protein: ASSVGTSGYEQY

D gene: TRBD2
V gene: TRBV11-2
CDR3 protein: ASSLAGGSDEQF

D gene: TRBD2
V gene: TRBV5-1
CDR3 protein: ASSTKLAVTADTQY

D gene: NA
V gene: TRBV15
CDR3 protein: ATSRDAAATEAF

D gene: NA
V gene: TRBV28
CDR3 protein: ASSLILNSHEQY

D gene: NA
V gene: TRBV5-1
CDR3 protein: ASTGNSGANVLT

D gene: TRBD1
V gene: TRBV30
CDR3 protein: AWSAPGQIPWRGAF

D gene: TRBD2
V gene: TRBV6-1
CDR3 protein: ASSDRDYQPTYEQY

D gene: TRBD1
V gene: TRBV5-1
CDR3 protein: ASSLWTGDEKLF

D gene: NA
V gene: TRBV28
CDR3 protein: ASSLWVVRADSGNTIY

D gene: NA
V gene: TRBV6-1
CDR3 protein: ASTFRGTEAF

D gene: TRBD2
V gene: TRBV28
CDR3 protein: ASSLGLADLYEQY

D gene: TRBD1
V gene: TRBV7-6
CDR3 protein: ASSTKKRDSPYNEQF

D gene: NA
V gene: TRBV18
CDR3 protein: ASSKERENTEAF

D gene: TRBD1
V gene: TRBV5-1
CDR3 protein: ASSFRDRGHEQF

D gene: TRBD2
V gene: TRBV5-1
CDR3 protein: ASSQSSRTSGIISKNIQY

D gene: TRBD1
V gene: TRBV6-1
CDR3 protein: ASSEGGQGKTQY